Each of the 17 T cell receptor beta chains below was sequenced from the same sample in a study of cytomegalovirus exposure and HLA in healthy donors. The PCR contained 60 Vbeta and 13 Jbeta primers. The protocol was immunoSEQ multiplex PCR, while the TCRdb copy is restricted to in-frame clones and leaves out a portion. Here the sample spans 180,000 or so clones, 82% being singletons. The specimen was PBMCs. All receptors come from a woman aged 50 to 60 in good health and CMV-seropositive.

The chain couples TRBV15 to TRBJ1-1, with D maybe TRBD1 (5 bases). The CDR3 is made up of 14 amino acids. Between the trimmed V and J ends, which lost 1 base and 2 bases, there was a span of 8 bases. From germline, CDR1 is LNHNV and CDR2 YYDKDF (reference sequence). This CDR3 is CATSRADRNTEAFF. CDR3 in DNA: TGTGCCACCAGCAGAGCTGACAGAAACACTGAAGCTTTCTTT.

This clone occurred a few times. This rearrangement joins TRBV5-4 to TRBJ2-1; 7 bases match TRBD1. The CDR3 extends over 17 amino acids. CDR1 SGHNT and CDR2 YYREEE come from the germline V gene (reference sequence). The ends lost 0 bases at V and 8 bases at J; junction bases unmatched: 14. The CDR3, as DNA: TGTGCCAGCAGCTTGGCCCGTCTGAAAGGGGGCGGGTATGAGCAGTTCTTC. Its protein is CASSLARLKGGGYEQFF.

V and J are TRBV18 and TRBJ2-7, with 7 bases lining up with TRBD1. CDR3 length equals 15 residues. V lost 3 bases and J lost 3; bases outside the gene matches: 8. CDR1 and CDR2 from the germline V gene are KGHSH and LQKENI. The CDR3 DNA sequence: TGTGCCAGCTCACCGTTCCGGGACAGTTTCTACGAGCAGTACTTC. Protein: CASSPFRDSFYEQYF.

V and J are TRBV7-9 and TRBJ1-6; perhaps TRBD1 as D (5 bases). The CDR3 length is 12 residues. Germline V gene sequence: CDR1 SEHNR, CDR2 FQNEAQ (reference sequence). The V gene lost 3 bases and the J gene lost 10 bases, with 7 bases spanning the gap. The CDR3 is CASSLDNSPLHF. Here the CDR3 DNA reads TGTGCCAGCAGCTTGGACAACTCACCCCTCCACTTT. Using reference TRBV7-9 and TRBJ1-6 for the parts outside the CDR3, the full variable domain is DTGVSQNPRHKITKRGQNVTFRCDPISEHNRLYWYRQTLGQGPEFLTYFQNEAQLEKSRLLSDRFSAERPKGSFSTLEIQRTEQGDSAMYLCASSLDNSPLHFGNGTRLTVT.

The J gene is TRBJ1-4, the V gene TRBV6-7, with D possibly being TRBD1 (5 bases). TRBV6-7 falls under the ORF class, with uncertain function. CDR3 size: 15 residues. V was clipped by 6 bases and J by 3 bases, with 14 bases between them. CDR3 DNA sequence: TGTGCCAGCAGGAACCCAGGGAAGGCTAATGAAAAACTGTTTTTT. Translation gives CASRNPGKANEKLFF.

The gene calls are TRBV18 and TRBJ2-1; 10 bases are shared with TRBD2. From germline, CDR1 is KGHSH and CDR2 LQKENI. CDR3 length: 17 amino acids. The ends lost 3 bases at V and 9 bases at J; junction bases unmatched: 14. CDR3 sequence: CASSPPLAGAPNGEQFF. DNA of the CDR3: TGTGCCAGCTCACCCCCGCTAGCGGGAGCCCCCAATGGTGAGCAGTTCTTC.

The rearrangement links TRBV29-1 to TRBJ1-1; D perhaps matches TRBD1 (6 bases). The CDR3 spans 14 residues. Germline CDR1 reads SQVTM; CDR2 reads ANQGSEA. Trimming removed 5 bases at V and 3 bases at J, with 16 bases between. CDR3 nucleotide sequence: TGCAGCGTTCTCTCAGGGGCCGTGGACACTGAAGCTTTCTTT. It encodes CSVLSGAVDTEAFF.

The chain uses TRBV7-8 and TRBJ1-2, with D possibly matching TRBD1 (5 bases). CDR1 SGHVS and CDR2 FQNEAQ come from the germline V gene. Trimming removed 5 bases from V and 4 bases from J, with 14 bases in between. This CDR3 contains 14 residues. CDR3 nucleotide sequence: TGTGCCAGCAGCCCGGGACTCTCCCTCTATGGCTACACCTTC. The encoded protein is CASSPGLSLYGYTF.

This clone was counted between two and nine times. CDR3 sequence reads: CASSLAGQNTDTQYF. CDR3 coding DNA: TGTGCCAGCAGTCTGGCGGGACAGAACACAGATACGCAGTATTTT. J is TRBJ2-3 and V is TRBV28, with D perhaps matching TRBD1 (7 bases). The CDR3 has 15 amino acids. Germline V gene data show CDR1 as MDHEN and CDR2 as SYDVKM. The ends were cut back, 5 bases at V and 2 bases at J, with 14 bases in the middle.

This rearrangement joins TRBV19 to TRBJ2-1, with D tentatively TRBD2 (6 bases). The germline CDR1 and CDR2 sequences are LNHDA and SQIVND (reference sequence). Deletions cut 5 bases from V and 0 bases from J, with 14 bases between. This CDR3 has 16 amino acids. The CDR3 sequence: CASSRTISSSYNEQFF. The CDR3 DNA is TGTGCCAGTAGTCGGACTATTTCGAGCTCCTACAATGAGCAGTTCTTC. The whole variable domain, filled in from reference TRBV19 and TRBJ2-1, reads DGGITQSPKYLFRKEGQNVTLSCEQNLNHDAMYWYRQDPGQGLRLIYYSQIVNDFQKGDIAEGYSVSREKKESFPLTVTSAQKNPTAFYLCASSRTISSSYNEQFFGPGTRLTVL.

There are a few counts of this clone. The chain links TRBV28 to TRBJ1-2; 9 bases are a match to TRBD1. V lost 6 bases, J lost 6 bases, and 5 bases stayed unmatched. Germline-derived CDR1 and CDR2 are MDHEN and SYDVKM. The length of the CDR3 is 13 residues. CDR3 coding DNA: TGTGCCAGCAGACAGGGGGCGCGGGATGGCTACACCTTC. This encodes CASRQGARDGYTF.

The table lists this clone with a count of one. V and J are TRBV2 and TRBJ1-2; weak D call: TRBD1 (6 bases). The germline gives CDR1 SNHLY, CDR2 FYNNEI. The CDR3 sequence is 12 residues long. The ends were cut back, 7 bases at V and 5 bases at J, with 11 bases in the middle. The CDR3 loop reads CASNTGLYGYTF. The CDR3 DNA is TGTGCCAGCAATACAGGGTTATATGGCTACACCTTC.

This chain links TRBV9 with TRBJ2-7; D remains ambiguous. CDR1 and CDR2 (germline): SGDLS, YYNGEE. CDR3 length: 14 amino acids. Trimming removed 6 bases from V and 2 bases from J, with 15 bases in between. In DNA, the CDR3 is TGTGCCAGCAAGGTGAGGTTTAGTCCCTACGAGCAGTACTTC. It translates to CASKVRFSPYEQYF.

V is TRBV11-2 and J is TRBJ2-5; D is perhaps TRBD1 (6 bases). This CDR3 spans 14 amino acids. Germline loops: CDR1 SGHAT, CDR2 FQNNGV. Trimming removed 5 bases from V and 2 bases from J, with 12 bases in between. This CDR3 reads CASSVRTAQETQYF. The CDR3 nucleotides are TGTGCCAGCAGCGTCCGGACAGCGCAAGAGACCCAGTACTTC.

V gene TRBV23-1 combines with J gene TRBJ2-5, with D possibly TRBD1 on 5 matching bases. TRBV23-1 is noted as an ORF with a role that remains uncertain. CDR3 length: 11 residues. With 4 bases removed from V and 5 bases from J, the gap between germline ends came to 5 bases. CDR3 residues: CASSPGETQYF. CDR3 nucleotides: TGCGCCAGCAGTCCAGGGGAGACCCAGTACTTC.

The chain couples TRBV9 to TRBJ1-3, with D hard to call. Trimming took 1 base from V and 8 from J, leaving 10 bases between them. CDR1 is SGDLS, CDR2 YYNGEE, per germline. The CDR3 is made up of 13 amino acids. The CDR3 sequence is CASSVFDGDTIYF. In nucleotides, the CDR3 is TGTGCCAGCAGCGTATTCGACGGAGACACCATATATTTT.

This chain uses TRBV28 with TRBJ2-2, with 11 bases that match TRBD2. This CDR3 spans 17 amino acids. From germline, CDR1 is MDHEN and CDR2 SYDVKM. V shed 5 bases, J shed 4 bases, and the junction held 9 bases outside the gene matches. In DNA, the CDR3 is TGTGCCAGCAGTACCTATAGCGGGAGGGCCAGCACCGGGGAGCTGTTTTTT. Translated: CASSTYSGRASTGELFF.